The 10 T cell receptor beta chains given below trace back to one sample, sequenced in a study of T cells in Graves' hyperthyroidism and ophthalmopathy (dated by TCRdb to the late 2010s). Preparation of the library involved multiplex PCR. Sequenced on an Illumina HiSeq 2000. Amplification of TCR beta CDR3 regions was carried out from RNA transcripts. The first round of RT-PCR for the TCR CDR3 was performed with the HTBI primer set and the Qiagen OneStep RT-PCR kit. Starting from the raw public reads, TCRdb applied fastp trimming at Q25, assembled clones with MiXCR and retained in-frame beta chains. For every CDR3 protein sequence, its rows merge into one entry that carries the most common genes and DNA. The sample table lists over 450,000 distinct CDR3 sequences, approximately 17% of them with a count of one. The ten largest clones add up to around 17% of the sample. Specimen: blood. These receptors all come from a woman aged 18-29 years with Graves' ophthalmopathy.

The count of this clonotype is one. This chain connects TRBV3-1 to TRBJ1-4; D perhaps matches TRBD1 (5 bases). The CDR3 runs 14 residues. From germline, CDR1 is LGHDT and CDR2 YNNKEL (reference sequence). V was cut by 3 bases and J by 9 bases, with 14 bases left in between. The CDR3 loop is CASSHGQPGKKLFF. The CDR3 DNA reads as TGTGCCAGCAGCCATGGGCAGCCAGGGAAAAAACTGTTTTTT.

This clonotype has a count of ten or more. The chain carries TRBV5-6 and TRBJ2-7; D might be TRBD2 (5 bases). The CDR3 is made up of 12 amino acids. V was shortened by 8 bases and J by 0 bases, with 9 bases between the two germline ends. Germline-derived CDR1 and CDR2 are SGHDT and YYEEEE. CDR3 residues: CASIEGSYEQYF. CDR3 sequence (DNA): TGTGCCAGTATCGAGGGCTCCTACGAGCAGTACTTC.

The chain uses TRBV20-1 and TRBJ2-1; 8 bases fit TRBD2. Germline CDR1 is DFQATT and CDR2 is SNEGSKA (reference sequence). The ends lost 0 bases at V and 6 bases at J; junction bases unmatched: 7. The CDR3 is 15 residues long. CDR3 nucleotides: TGCAGTGCTAGAGATAGAGCGGGAGCTTCCAATGAGCAGTTCTTC. This encodes CSARDRAGASNEQFF.

The chain combines TRBV20-1 with TRBJ2-3; the D gene is possibly TRBD2 (5 bases). Trimming stripped 2 bases from V and 1 base from J, with 10 bases between. Germline assignment: CDR1 DFQATT and CDR2 SNEGSKA (reference sequence). The CDR3 has 14 amino acids. CDR3 sequence: CSARRGVGTDTQYF. CDR3 coding DNA: TGCAGTGCTAGACGGGGTGTGGGCACAGATACGCAGTATTTT.

The chain links TRBV19 to TRBJ1-5, with TRBD1 as a possible D gene (6 bases). Trimming removed 6 bases at V and 6 bases at J, with 18 bases between. From germline, CDR1 is LNHDA and CDR2 SQIVND (reference sequence). The CDR3 sequence is 15 residues long. In DNA form, the CDR3 reads TGTGCCAGTAGGGTTGCTACAGGGTTGGCTCAGCCCCAGCATTTT. Amino acid sequence: CASRVATGLAQPQHF.

This clonotype came up a few times. The V gene is TRBV12-3 or TRBV12-4, the J gene TRBJ1-2, with 11 bases that match TRBD1. The trim removed 6 bases at V and 7 bases at J, leaving 10 bases unmatched. The CDR3 spans 15 residues. The chain's CDR3 is CASRPIGQGAGGYTF. CDR3 bases: TGTGCCAGCAGACCAATAGGACAGGGGGCTGGTGGCTACACCTTC.

This clonotype was seen once. A much larger clone differs from this one at a single base, so this may be a read error. CDR3 DNA: TGTGCCAGCAACCCCCTGTTCGTTTTGAACACTGAAGCTTTCTTT. Encoded protein: CASNPLFVLNTEAFF. This chain joins TRBV13 and TRBJ1-1, with D unclear. Looked up from germline, CDR1 is PRHDT and CDR2 is FYEKMQ (reference sequence). CDR3 length equals 15 residues. Trimming stripped 7 bases from V and 0 bases from J, with 15 bases between.

The sample holds many counts of this clonotype. The chain recombines TRBV6-1 with TRBJ1-1, with D unclear. This CDR3 has 13 amino acids. Germline V gene data show CDR1 as MNHNS and CDR2 as SASEGT. Trimming took off 8 bases at V and 1 base at J, with 11 bases between the two ends. CDR3 loop: CASLKGPNTEAFF. The CDR3 DNA is TGTGCCAGCCTGAAAGGACCGAACACTGAAGCTTTCTTT.

In its sample, this clonotype was seen many times. At one end, the junction sequence differs from germline, possibly due to a read error. The chain links TRBV7-2 to TRBJ2-3, with 13 bases matching TRBD2. Per germline, CDR1 SGHTA and CDR2 FQGNSA. This CDR3 has 15 residues. CDR3 nucleotides: TGTGCCAACAGCCTGACTAGCGGGGGGATAGATACGCAGTATTTT. This codes for CANSLTSGGIDTQYF.

This clonotype was recorded a few times. The chain combines TRBV30 with TRBJ1-6, with 7 bases lining up with TRBD1. The CDR3 loop spans 15 amino acids. V shed 8 bases and J 5 bases; nucleotides not matched to a gene: 12. CDR1 and CDR2 (germline): GTSNPN, SVGIG (reference sequence). CDR3 in DNA: TGTGCCGGAATTGGCCTGGGACAGAATAATTCACCCCTCCACTTT. Its protein is CAGIGLGQNNSPLHF.